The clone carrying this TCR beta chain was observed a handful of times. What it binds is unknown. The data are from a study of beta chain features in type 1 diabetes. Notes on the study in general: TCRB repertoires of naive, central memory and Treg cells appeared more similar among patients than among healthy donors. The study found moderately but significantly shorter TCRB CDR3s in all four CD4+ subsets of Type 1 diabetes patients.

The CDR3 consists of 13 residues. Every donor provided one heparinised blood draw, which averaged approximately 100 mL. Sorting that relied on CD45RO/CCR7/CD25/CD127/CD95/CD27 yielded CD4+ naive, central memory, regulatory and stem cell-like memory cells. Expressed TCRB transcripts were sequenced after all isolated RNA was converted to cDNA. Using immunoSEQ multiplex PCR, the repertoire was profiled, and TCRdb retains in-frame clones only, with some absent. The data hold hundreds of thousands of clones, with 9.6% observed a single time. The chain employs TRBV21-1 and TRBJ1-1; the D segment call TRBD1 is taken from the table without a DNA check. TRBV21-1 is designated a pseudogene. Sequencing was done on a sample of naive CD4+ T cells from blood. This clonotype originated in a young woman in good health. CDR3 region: CASRTDRNTEAFF. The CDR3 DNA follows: TGTGCCAGCAGGACAGACAGGAACACTGAAGCTTTCTTT.